This T cell receptor (beta chain) was captured in a study of blood T cell repertoires in COVID-19. Overall study context: There were acute and convalescent COVID-19 samples, and they came from the United States, Italy and Spain.

V was clipped by 2 bases and J by 13 bases; unmatched bases: 5. Looked up from germline, CDR1 is MNHEY and CDR2 is SVGEGT. This CDR3 comprises 12 residues. Authors' methods: Amplifying reference gene primers gave estimates of nucleated cell counts. Clones were read by immunoSEQ multiplex PCR, and TCRdb kept only the in-frame ones, dropping some. The V and J calls and clone size were taken over from that table, and D and trimming were inferred from the DNA. The data hold roughly 180,000 clones, with 60% to 85% observed a single time. The specimen was peripheral blood. This chain uses TRBV6-2 or TRBV6-3 with TRBJ2-1; 7 bases align to TRBD2. This receptor was obtained from a woman aged 60 to 75 with COVID-19, enrolled during active disease. The CDR3 region has the DNA TGTGCCAGCAGTTACCCTCAGCGGGAACAGTTCTTC. Translated, it gives CASSYPQREQFF.